What follows are 28 T cell receptor beta chains derived from one specimen sequenced in a study of blood T cells in healthy people across ages. Primed by a sample-barcoded 5' primer and a J-beta primer mix, a second PCR proceeded for about 7 to 11 cycles. One entry per CDR3 protein, called by TCRdb with MiXCR from the 5' RACE reads. This sample carries about 540,000 distinct CDR3 sequences, less than 25% of them seen once, and the ten largest clones take less than 9%. These data are also associated with another study on T cells of mothers and their children.

Sequencing was performed on blood. The source is a boy between 10 and 17 years old in good health.

This chain links TRBV9 with TRBJ2-1, with D unclear. This CDR3 contains 15 residues. CDR1 SGDLS and CDR2 YYNGEE come from the germline V gene. Trimming shortened V by 2 bases and J by 0 bases, and 9 bases separated the two germline ends. The CDR3 bases are TGTGCCAGCAGCGTGGACGCTAGCTCCTACAATGAGCAGTTCTTC. As protein: CASSVDASSYNEQFF.

This rearrangement joins TRBV28 to TRBJ2-7, with D perhaps matching TRBD1 or TRBD2 (5 bases each). The V end was cut by 2 bases, the J end by 6 bases, with 17 bases between. The length of the CDR3 is 15 residues. Germline-derived CDR1 and CDR2 are MDHEN and SYDVKM. DNA for the CDR3: TGTGCCAGCAGTTTAGAGGGGACGGGTCCTCCCGAGCAGTACTTC. Translating it yields CASSLEGTGPPEQYF. The complete variable domain, with remaining parts taken from reference TRBV28 and TRBJ2-7, reads DVKVTQSSRYLVKRTGEKVFLECVQDMDHENMFWYRQDPGLGLRLIYFSYDVKMKEKGDIPEGYSVSREKKERFSLILESASTNQTSMYLCASSLEGTGPPEQYFGPGTRLTVT.

The J gene is TRBJ2-5, the V gene TRBV29-1; no firm D call. Trimming took off 3 bases at V and 1 base at J, with 9 bases between the two ends. Germline V gives CDR1 SQVTM, CDR2 ANQGSEA. This CDR3 region has 13 residues. This CDR3 is CSVEHSPQETQYF. As DNA, the CDR3 is TGCAGCGTTGAGCACAGCCCCCAAGAGACCCAGTACTTC.

This clonotype was seen a few times. The genes are TRBV6-2 or TRBV6-3 and TRBJ2-3; D is possibly TRBD2 (5 bases). This CDR3 spans 16 amino acids. V lost 0 bases, J lost 3 bases, and 13 bases lay in between. Germline V lookup: CDR1 MNHEY, CDR2 SVGEGT. The chain's CDR3 is CASSYSNRRGTDTQYF. The DNA for the CDR3 is TGTGCCAGCAGTTACTCGAACCGCCGGGGTACAGATACGCAGTATTTT.

This clonotype showed up just a few times. The rearrangement joins TRBV5-1 to TRBJ1-1; the D gene is possibly TRBD1 (5 bases). Germline loops: CDR1 SGHRS, CDR2 YFSETQ. The V gene lost 0 bases and the J gene lost 1 base, with 10 bases spanning the gap. This CDR3 is 15 amino acids long. Here the CDR3 DNA reads TGCGCCAGCAGCTTGGCGGTCAGGGCGAACACTGAAGCTTTCTTT. This encodes CASSLAVRANTEAFF.

V gene TRBV20-1 combines with J gene TRBJ2-5; 7 bases align to TRBD2. The germline CDR1 and CDR2 sequences are DFQATT and SNEGSKA (reference sequence). Trimming removed 4 bases from V and 11 bases from J; junction bases left unmatched: 19. The CDR3 length is 15 residues. The CDR3 nucleotides read TGCAGTGCTATCACACCAGGACTAGGGCCCCTAGGGCAGTACTTC. This codes for CSAITPGLGPLGQYF.

The chain uses TRBV14 and TRBJ2-7, with D possibly matching TRBD1 (5 bases). The CDR3 covers 12 residues. Trimming took 1 base from V and 7 from J, leaving 8 bases between them. From germline, CDR1 is SGHDN and CDR2 FVKESK. The DNA of the CDR3 is TGTGCCAGCAGCCAAGCAGGGTGGGAGCAGTACTTC. It codes for CASSQAGWEQYF. Looking up the rest from reference TRBV14 and TRBJ2-7 gives the full variable domain: EAGVTQFPSHSVIEKGQTVTLRCDPISGHDNLYWYRRVMGKEIKFLLHFVKESKQDESGMPNNRFLAERTGGTYSTLKVQPAELEDSGVYFCASSQAGWEQYFGPGTRLTVT.

This clonotype has just a few counts. This chain links TRBV5-8 with TRBJ2-4, with D uncertain. The V end was cut by 4 bases, the J end by 8 bases, with 7 bases between. Germline V gene data show CDR1 as SGHTS and CDR2 as YDEGEE. The CDR3 consists of 11 residues. CDR3 loop: CASSVADIQYF. CDR3 in DNA: TGTGCCAGCAGCGTCGCGGACATTCAGTACTTC.

This clonotype came up a few times. The CDR3 region is CASSYLRGTIYEQYF. The CDR3 nucleotides read TGTGCCAGCAGTTACTTGCGGGGGACCATCTACGAGCAGTACTTC. The chain employs TRBV6-5 and TRBJ2-7; 7 nucleotides align to TRBD2. CDR3 length equals 15 residues. The junction had 6 bases not matched to a gene; V was cut back by 1 base and J by 3 bases. CDR1 MNHEY and CDR2 SVGAGI come from the germline V gene.

DNA of the CDR3: TGTGCCAGCAGCCCCCGTACTCAAACCGAGGATACGCAGTATTTT. Amino acids: CASSPRTQTEDTQYF. The chain is built from TRBV7-9 and TRBJ2-3; D unresolved. V was cut by 5 bases and J by 6 bases, with 18 bases left in between. The CDR3 length is 15 residues. Germline V CDR1 and CDR2: SEHNR, FQNEAQ (reference sequence).

Comments on this clonotype: One end of the junction fails to match germline, which may point to a read error. The gene calls are TRBV4-2 and TRBJ2-5; D remains unclear. CDR1 and CDR2 (germline): LGHNA, YNFKEQ. The CDR3 is made up of 14 amino acids. CDR3 bases: TGTGCCAGCAGCCAAGACAGGAACTCCTACGAGCAGTGCTTC. It yields the protein CASSQDRNSYEQCF.

V and J are TRBV3-1 and TRBJ1-1, with D maybe TRBD1 (5 bases). V lost 2 bases to trimming and J lost 6 bases, with 16 bases between them. Germline-derived CDR1 and CDR2 are LGHDT and YNNKEL (reference sequence). This CDR3 comprises 15 residues. The CDR3 spells CASSQTAGGLAEAFF. The CDR3 DNA sequence: TGTGCCAGCAGCCAAACCGCCGGGGGTCTGGCTGAAGCTTTCTTT.

With respect to this clonotype: Relative to the germline gene, one junction end is altered; a read error may explain this. The chain employs TRBV7-7 and TRBJ2-5, with 7 bases lining up with TRBD1. The CDR3 contains 15 residues. Per germline, CDR1 SSHAT and CDR2 FNYEAQ (reference sequence). CDR3 in DNA: TGTGCTAGCAGCTTGGCCGGGACAGCAGAAGAGACCCAGTACTTC. This codes for CASSLAGTAEETQYF.

The chain carries TRBV28 and TRBJ2-7; TRBD1 matches 9 bases. The CDR3 spans 15 residues. The V and J ends lost 7 bases and 0 bases, in that order; junction bases with no gene match: 7. The germline V gene has CDR1 MDHEN and CDR2 SYDVKM. CDR3 in DNA: TGTGCCAGCAAACCGGGACAGGGAATCTCCTACGAGCAGTACTTC. Translated, it gives CASKPGQGISYEQYF.

This clonotype was observed a few times. This chain connects TRBV13 to TRBJ2-7, with D maybe TRBD1 (6 bases). The CDR3 has 15 residues. Trimming took off 4 bases at V and 2 bases at J, with 15 bases between the two ends. Germline V gene data show CDR1 as PRHDT and CDR2 as FYEKMQ (reference sequence). CDR3 coding DNA: TGTGCCAGCAGCTCCCGAGGGCAGGGGACCTACGAGCAGTACTTC. This gives the protein CASSSRGQGTYEQYF.

This clonotype was detected a few times. This CDR3 is CSAPLIAGQETQYF. In nucleotides, the CDR3 is TGCAGTGCCCCGCTCATAGCGGGGCAAGAGACCCAGTACTTC. The rearrangement joins TRBV20-1 to TRBJ2-5, with 8 bases lining up with TRBD2. Trimming cost V 6 bases and J 2 bases; bases outside gene matches: 8. The CDR3 is 14 amino acids. Germline CDR1 and CDR2: DFQATT and SNEGSKA (reference sequence).

This clonotype was counted ten times or more. The CDR3: CASSSDRGSYNEQFF. As DNA, the CDR3 is TGTGCCAGCAGCTCGGACAGGGGCTCCTACAATGAGCAGTTCTTC. The chain links TRBV7-3 to TRBJ2-1, with 9 bases aligning to TRBD1. The germline V gene has CDR1 SGHTA and CDR2 FQGTGA. The CDR3 sequence is 15 residues long. The V gene end was trimmed by 4 bases and the J gene end by 0 bases; junction bases not matched to a gene: 1.

This clonotype was counted a few times. The chain links TRBV29-1 to TRBJ1-2, with 8 bases lining up with TRBD1. The CDR3 sequence is 15 residues long. Unmatched junction bases numbered 10, after V lost 6 bases and J lost 1 base. CDR1 and CDR2 from the germline V gene are SQVTM and ANQGSEA. CDR3: CSVPGGPKNNYGYTF. CDR3 nucleotides: TGCAGCGTGCCAGGGGGCCCCAAAAATAACTATGGCTACACCTTC.

The chain combines TRBV29-1 with TRBJ2-3, with 10 nucleotides matching TRBD1. CDR3 length: 14 amino acids. Germline V gene lookup returns CDR1 SQVTM and CDR2 ANQGSEA. Unmatched junction bases numbered 4, after V lost 4 bases and J lost 3 bases. This CDR3 is CSVGQGARTDTQYF. The CDR3 coding sequence is TGCAGCGTTGGACAGGGGGCAAGGACAGATACGCAGTATTTT.

The genes are TRBV21-1 and TRBJ2-7; TRBD1 is the table's D call and was not checked against the DNA. TRBV21-1 is described as a pseudogene. The CDR3 consists of 13 residues. CDR3: CASTLQGRDEQYF. CDR3 nucleotide sequence: TGTGCCAGCACTCTACAGGGTAGAGACGAGCAGTACTTC.

The chain combines TRBV19 with TRBJ2-7, with TRBD1 as a possible D gene (5 bases). The CDR3 runs 14 residues. CDR1 and CDR2 (germline): LNHDA, SQIVND (reference sequence). The V gene lost 5 bases and the J gene lost 0 bases, with 11 bases spanning the gap. The CDR3: CASSLRQISYEQYF. CDR3 in DNA: TGTGCCAGTAGTTTGAGACAGATCTCCTACGAGCAGTACTTC.

V and J are TRBV7-2 and TRBJ2-5; 8 bases are a match to TRBD2. The J call may be in error: the DNA end matches TRBJ2-7 better. The CDR3 runs to 14 residues. Germline V gene lookup returns CDR1 SGHTA and CDR2 FQGNSA. The CDR3 loop reads CASSNSGGYYEQYF. CDR3 bases: TGTGCCAGCAGCAACAGCGGGGGATACTACGAGCAGTACTTC.

V is TRBV18 and J is TRBJ2-1, with 8 bases that match TRBD2. The germline CDR1 and CDR2 sequences are KGHSH and LQKENI. The CDR3 contains 16 residues. Trimming cost V 4 bases and J 2 bases; bases outside gene matches: 7. The DNA of the CDR3 is TGTGCCAGCTCACTAGAGTCGGGGGGGACCTACAATGAGCAGTTCTTC. Translated: CASSLESGGTYNEQFF.

The rearrangement joins TRBV7-2 to TRBJ2-1, with D perhaps TRBD1 (5 bases). The V and J ends lost 4 bases and 6 bases respectively, with 10 bases between them. CDR1 is SGHTA, CDR2 FQGNSA, per germline. The CDR3 totals 13 residues. CDR3 in amino acids: CASSSGPANEQFF. CDR3 DNA sequence: TGTGCCAGCAGCTCAGGGCCGGCCAATGAGCAGTTCTTC.

The CDR3 region is CSARGGTQYF. The CDR3 nucleotides read TGCAGTGCTAGAGGGGGGACGCAGTATTTT. The genes are TRBV20-1 and TRBJ2-3; D may be TRBD1 or TRBD2 (5 bases each). CDR3 length: 10 amino acids. CDR1 is DFQATT and CDR2 is SNEGSKA in the germline V gene (reference sequence). Trimming cost V 1 base and J 9 bases, with 5 bases left between them.

V usage is TRBV11-2 and J usage is TRBJ2-5, with 7 bases identical to TRBD1. The CDR3 covers 15 residues. Germline assignment: CDR1 SGHAT and CDR2 FQNNGV. Trimming removed 5 bases from V and 14 bases from J; junction bases left unmatched: 20. In DNA form, the CDR3 reads TGTGCCAGCAGCCCCTCTAGGGGGCTTGAGGCCCCAGCCTACTTC. This translates into CASSPSRGLEAPAYF.

The chain links TRBV30 to TRBJ2-1; TRBD1 matches 9 bases. This CDR3 has 12 amino acids. Germline CDR1 GTSNPN, CDR2 SVGIG (reference sequence). Trimming took 5 bases from V and 9 from J; bases not matched to a gene: 5. The CDR3 nucleotides read TGTGCCTGGCTCGACAGGGGGGGTGAGCAGTTCTTC. Encoded protein: CAWLDRGGEQFF.

The chain recombines TRBV6-1 with TRBJ2-5; 12 positions match TRBD2. The CDR3 sequence is 17 residues long. The V segment lost 6 bases and the J segment 4 bases; nucleotides outside the gene matches: 12. Germline CDR1 and CDR2: MNHNS and SASEGT. The CDR3 DNA sequence: TGTGCCAGCAGAATAAAACCGGGGACTAGCGGGCGAGAGACCCAGTACTTC. It translates to CASRIKPGTSGRETQYF.